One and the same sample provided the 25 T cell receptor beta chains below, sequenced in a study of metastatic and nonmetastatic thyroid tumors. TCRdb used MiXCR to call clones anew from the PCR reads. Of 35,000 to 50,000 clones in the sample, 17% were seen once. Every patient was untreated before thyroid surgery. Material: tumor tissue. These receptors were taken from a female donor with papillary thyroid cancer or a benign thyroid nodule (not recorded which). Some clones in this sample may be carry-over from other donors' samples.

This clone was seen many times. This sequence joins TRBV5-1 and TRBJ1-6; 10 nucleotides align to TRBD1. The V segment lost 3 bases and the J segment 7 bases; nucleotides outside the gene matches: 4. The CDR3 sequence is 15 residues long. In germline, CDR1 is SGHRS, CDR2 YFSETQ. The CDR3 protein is CASSSDRGLNSPLHF. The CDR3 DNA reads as TGCGCCAGCAGCTCAGACAGGGGGCTAAATTCACCCCTCCACTTT.

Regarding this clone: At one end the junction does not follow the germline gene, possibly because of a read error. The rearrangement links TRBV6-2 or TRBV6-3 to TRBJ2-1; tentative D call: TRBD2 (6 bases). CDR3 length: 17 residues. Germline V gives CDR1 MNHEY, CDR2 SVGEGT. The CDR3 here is CASSYLRGSGYYYEQFF. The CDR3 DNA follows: TGTGCCAGCAGTTACCTACGTGGTAGCGGTTACTACTATGAGCAGTTCTTC.

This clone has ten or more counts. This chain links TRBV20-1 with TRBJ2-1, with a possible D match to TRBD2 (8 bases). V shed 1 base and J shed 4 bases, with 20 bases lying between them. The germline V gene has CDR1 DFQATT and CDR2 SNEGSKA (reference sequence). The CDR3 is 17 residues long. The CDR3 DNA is TGCAGTGCTAGAGTAGGGGGCGCGAGCGGGAGTTACAATGAGCAGTTCTTC. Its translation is CSARVGGASGSYNEQFF.

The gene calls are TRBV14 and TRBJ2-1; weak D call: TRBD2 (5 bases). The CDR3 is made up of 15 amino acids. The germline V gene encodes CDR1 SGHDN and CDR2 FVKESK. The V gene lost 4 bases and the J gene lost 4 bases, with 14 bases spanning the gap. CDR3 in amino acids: CASSRGNWDYNEQFF. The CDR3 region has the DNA TGTGCCAGCAGCCGAGGGAATTGGGATTACAATGAGCAGTTCTTC.

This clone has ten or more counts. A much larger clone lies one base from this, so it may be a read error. The CDR3 nucleotides read TGTGCCAGCAGCTTACAGGGGGCGAACACTGAAGCTTCCTTT. Residues: CASSLQGANTEASF. The chain uses TRBV7-2 and TRBJ1-1; TRBD1 agrees at 8 bases. The CDR3 is 14 residues long. Germline CDR1 is SGHTA and CDR2 is FQGNSA.

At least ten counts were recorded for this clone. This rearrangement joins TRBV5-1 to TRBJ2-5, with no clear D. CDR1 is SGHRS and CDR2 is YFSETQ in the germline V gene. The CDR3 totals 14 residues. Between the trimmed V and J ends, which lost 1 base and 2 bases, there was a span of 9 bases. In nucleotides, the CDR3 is TGCGCCAGCAGCTTGTGGATAGGGCAAGAGACCCAGTACTTC. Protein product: CASSLWIGQETQYF.

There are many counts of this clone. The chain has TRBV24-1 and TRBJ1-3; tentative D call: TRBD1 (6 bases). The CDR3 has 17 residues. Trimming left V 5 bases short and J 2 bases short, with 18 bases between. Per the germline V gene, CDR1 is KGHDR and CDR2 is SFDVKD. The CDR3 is CATSAPPGTPAGNTIYF. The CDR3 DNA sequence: TGTGCCACCAGTGCTCCCCCCGGGACACCGGCTGGAAACACCATATATTTT.

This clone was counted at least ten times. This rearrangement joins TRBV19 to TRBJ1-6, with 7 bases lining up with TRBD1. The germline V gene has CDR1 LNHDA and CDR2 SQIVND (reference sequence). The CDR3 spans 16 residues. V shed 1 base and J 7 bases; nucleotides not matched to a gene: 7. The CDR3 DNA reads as TGTGCCAGTAGTATAGGATCGACAGGGAGAAATTCACCCCTCCACTTT. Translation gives CASSIGSTGRNSPLHF.

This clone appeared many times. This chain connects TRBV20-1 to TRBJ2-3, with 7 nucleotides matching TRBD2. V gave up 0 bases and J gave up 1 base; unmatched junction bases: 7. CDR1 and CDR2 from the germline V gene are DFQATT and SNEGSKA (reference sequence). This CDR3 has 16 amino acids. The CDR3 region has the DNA TGCAGTGCTAGAGATCTGGTGGGGAGGGGCACAGATACGCAGTATTTT. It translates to CSARDLVGRGTDTQYF.

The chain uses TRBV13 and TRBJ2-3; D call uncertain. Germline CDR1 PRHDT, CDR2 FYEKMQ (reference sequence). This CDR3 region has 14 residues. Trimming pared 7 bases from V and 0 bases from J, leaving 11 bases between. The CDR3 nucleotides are TGTGCCAGCAATAGGGCAGTGAGCACAGATACGCAGTATTTT. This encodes CASNRAVSTDTQYF.

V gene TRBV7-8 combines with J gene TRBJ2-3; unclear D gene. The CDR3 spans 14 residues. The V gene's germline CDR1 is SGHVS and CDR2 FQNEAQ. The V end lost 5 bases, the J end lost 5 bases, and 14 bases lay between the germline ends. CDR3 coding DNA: TGTGCCAGCAGCCTAGGCAGTGTCAAAGATACGCAGTATTTT. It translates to CASSLGSVKDTQYF. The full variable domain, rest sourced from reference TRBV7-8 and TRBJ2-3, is GAGVSQSPRYKVAKRGQDVALRCDPISGHVSLFWYQQALGQGPEFLTYFQNEAQLDKSGLPSDRFFAERPEGSVSTLKIQRTQQEDSAVYLCASSLGSVKDTQYFGPGTRLTVL.

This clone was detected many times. CDR3 amino acids: CSALGLADHTDTQYF. The CDR3, as DNA: TGCAGTGCCCTTGGACTAGCGGACCACACAGATACGCAGTATTTT. The V and J genes are TRBV20-1 and TRBJ2-3, with 10 bases fitting TRBD2. V gave up 6 bases and J gave up 2 bases; unmatched junction bases: 8. There are 15 residues in the CDR3. Germline-derived CDR1 and CDR2 are DFQATT and SNEGSKA (reference sequence).

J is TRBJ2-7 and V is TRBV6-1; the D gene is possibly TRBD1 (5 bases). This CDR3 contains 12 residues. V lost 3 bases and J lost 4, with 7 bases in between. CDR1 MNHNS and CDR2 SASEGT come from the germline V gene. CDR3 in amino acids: CASSDRVYEQYF. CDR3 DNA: TGTGCCAGCAGTGACAGGGTGTACGAGCAGTACTTC.

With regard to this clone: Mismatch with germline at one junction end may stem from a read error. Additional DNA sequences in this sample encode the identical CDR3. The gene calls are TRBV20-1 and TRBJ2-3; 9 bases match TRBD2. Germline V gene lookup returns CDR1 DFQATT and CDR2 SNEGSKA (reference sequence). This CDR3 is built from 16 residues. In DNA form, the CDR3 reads TGCAGCGCTCCAGAGAGAGCGGGAGGATCAGCAGATACACAGTATTTT. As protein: CSAPERAGGSADTQYF.

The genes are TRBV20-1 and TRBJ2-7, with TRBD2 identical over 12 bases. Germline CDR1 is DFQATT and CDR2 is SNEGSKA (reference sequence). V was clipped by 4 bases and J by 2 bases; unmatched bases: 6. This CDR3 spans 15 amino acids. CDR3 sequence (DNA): TGCAGTGCTAAACCGGGACTAGCGGGTACCTACGAGCAGTACTTC. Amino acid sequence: CSAKPGLAGTYEQYF.

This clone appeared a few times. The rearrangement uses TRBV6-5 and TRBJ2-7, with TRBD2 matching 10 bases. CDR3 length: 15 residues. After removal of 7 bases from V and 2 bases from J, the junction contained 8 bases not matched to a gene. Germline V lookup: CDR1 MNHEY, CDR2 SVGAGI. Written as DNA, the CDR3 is TGTGCCAGCATTATTGGTACTAGCGGGGCCTACGAGCAGTACTTC. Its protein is CASIIGTSGAYEQYF.

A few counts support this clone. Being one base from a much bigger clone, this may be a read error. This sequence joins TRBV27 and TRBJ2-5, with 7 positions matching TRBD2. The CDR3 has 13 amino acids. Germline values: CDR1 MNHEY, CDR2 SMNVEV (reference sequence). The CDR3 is CASSDQARETKYF. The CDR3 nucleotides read TGTGCCAGCAGCGATCAGGCGCGGGAGACCAAGTACTTC.

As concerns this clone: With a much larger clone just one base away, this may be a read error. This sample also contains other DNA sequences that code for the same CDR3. Here the CDR3 reads CASRIAGADEQFF. The DNA of the CDR3 is TGCGCCAGCAGAATAGCGGGGGCCGATGAGCAGTTCTTC. The chain recombines TRBV10-2 with TRBJ2-1, with TRBD2 identical over 9 bases. J gave up 8 bases and V 6 bases, and 5 bases lay outside the gene matches. This CDR3 has 13 residues. Germline CDR1 reads WSHSY; CDR2 reads SAAADI.

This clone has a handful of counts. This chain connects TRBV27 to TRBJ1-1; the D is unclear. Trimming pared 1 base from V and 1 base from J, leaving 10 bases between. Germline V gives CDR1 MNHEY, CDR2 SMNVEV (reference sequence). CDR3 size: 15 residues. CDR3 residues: CASSLWVHTNTEAFF. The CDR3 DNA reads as TGTGCCAGCAGTTTATGGGTACACACGAACACTGAAGCTTTCTTT.

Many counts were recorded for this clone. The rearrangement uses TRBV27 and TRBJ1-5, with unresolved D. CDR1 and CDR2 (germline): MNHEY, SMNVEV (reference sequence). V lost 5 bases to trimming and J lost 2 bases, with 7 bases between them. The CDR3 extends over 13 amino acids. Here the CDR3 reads CASSTSGNQPQHF. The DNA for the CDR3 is TGTGCCAGCAGTACCTCCGGCAATCAGCCCCAGCATTTT.

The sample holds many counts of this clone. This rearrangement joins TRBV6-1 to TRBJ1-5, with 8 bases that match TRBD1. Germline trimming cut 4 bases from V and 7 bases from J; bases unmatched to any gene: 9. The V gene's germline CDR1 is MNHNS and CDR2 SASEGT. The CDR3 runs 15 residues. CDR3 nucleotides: TGTGCCAGCAGTGTATACGACAGGGGCGGACAGCCCCAGCATTTT. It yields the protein CASSVYDRGGQPQHF.

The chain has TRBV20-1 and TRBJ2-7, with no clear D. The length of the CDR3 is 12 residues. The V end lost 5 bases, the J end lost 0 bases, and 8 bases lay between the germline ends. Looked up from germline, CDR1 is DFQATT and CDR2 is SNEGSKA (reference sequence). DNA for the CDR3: TGCAGTGCTGTTAGGACCTCCTACGAGCAGTACTTC. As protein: CSAVRTSYEQYF.

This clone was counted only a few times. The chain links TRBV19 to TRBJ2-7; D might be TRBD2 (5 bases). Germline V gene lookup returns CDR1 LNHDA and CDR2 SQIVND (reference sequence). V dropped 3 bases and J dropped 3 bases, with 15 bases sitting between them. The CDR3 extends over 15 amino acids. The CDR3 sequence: CASSILGGYNYEQYF. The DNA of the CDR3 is TGTGCCAGTAGTATCCTTGGCGGGTACAACTACGAGCAGTACTTC.

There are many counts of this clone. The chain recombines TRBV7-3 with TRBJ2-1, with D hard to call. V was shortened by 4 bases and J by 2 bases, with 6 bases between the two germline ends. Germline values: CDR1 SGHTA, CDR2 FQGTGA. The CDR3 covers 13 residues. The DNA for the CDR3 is TGTGCCAGCAGCTCCGAAACCTACAATGAGCAGTTCTTC. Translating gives CASSSETYNEQFF.

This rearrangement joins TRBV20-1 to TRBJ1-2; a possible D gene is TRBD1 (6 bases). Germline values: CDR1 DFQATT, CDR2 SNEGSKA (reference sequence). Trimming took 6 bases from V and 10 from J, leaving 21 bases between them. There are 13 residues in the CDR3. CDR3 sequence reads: CSARTEAVGFYTF. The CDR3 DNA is TGCAGTGCGCGGACAGAGGCGGTTGGGTTCTACACCTTC.